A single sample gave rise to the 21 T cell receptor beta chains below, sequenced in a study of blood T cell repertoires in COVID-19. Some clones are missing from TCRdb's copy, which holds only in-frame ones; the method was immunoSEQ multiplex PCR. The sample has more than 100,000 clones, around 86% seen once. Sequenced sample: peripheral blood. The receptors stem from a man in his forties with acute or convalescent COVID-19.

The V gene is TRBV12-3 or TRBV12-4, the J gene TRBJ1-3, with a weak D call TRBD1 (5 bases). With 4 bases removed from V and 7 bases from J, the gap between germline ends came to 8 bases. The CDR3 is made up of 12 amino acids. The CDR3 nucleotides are TGTGCCAGCAGTTGGGGCCCCAACACCATATATTTT. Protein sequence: CASSWGPNTIYF.

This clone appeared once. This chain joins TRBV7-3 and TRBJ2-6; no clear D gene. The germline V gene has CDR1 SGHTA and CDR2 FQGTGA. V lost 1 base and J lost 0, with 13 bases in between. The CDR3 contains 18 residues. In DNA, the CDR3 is TGTGCCAGCAGCTTAAGGGCAAACGAAATCTCTGGGGCCAACGTCCTGACTTTC. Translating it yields CASSLRANEISGANVLTF.

CDR3 nucleotides: TGTGCCAGCAGTTACGGGACAGGGGGCGCTTGGAGCACTGAAGCTTTCTTT. Protein sequence: CASSYGTGGAWSTEAFF. This rearrangement joins TRBV6-2 or TRBV6-3 to TRBJ1-1, with 12 positions matching TRBD1. CDR3 size: 17 residues. CDR1 and CDR2 (germline): MNHEY, SVGEGT. V was clipped by 2 bases and J by 4 bases; unmatched bases: 8.

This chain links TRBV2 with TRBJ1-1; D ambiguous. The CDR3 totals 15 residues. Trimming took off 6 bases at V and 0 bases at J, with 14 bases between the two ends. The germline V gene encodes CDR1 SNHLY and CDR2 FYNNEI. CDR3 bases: TGTGCCAGCAGCGGTCACGGGATTATGAACACTGAAGCTTTCTTT. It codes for CASSGHGIMNTEAFF.

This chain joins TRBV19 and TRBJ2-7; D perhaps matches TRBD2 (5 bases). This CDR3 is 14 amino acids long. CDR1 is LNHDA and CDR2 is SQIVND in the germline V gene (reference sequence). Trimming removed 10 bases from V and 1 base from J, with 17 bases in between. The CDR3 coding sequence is TGTGCCACAACCCCGAACGGCGGGTCCTACGAGCAGTACTTC. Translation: CATTPNGGSYEQYF. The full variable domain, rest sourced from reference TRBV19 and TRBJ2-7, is DGGITQSPKYLFRKEGQNVTLSCEQNLNHDAMYWYRQDPGQGLRLIYYSQIVNDFQKGDIAEGYSVSREKKESFPLTVTSAQKNPTAFYLCATTPNGGSYEQYFGPGTRLTVT.

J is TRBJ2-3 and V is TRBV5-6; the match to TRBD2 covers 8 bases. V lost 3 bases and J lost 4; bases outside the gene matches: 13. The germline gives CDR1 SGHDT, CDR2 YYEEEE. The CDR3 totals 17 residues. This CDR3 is CASSSANWGLDPDTQYF. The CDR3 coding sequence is TGTGCCAGCAGCTCCGCTAACTGGGGACTAGATCCAGATACGCAGTATTTT.

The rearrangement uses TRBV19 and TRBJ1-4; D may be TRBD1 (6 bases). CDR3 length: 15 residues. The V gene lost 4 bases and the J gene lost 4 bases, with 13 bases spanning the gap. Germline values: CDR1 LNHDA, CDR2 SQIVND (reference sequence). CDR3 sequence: CASSTQGALNEKLFF. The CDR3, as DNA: TGTGCCAGTAGTACACAGGGAGCCCTTAATGAAAAACTGTTTTTT.

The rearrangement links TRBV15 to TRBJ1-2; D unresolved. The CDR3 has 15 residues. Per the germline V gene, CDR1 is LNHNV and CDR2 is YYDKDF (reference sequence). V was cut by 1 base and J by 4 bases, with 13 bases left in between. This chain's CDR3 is CATSRGLTLGYGYTF. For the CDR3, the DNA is TGTGCCACCAGCAGAGGGCTGACACTAGGCTATGGCTACACCTTC.

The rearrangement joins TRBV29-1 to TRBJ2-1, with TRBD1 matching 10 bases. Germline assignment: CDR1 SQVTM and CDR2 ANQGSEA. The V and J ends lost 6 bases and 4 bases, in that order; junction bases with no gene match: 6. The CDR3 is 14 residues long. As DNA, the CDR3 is TGCAGCGTCAAGACAGGGGGCCTTTACAATGAGCAGTTCTTC. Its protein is CSVKTGGLYNEQFF.

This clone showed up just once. CDR3 DNA: TGTGCCAGCACCGGAGGGACAGGGGGTGGCCCCCAGCATTTT. The encoded protein is CASTGGTGGGPQHF. This chain connects TRBV2 to TRBJ1-5; TRBD1 matches 11 bases. J lost 10 bases, V lost 7 bases, and 9 bases had no gene match. CDR1 and CDR2 from the germline V gene are SNHLY and FYNNEI. The CDR3 has 14 amino acids.

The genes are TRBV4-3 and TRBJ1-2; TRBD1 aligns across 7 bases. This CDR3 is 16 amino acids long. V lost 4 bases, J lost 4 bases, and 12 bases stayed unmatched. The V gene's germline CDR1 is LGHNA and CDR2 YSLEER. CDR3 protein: CASSPTAEGAGYGYTF. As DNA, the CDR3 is TGCGCCAGCAGCCCCACAGCTGAGGGGGCCGGCTATGGCTACACCTTC.

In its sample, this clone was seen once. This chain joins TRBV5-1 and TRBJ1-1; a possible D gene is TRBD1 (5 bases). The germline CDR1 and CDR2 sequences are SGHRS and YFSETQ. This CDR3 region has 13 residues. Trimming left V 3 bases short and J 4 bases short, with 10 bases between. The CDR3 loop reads CASSWTRLTEAFF. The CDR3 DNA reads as TGCGCCAGCAGCTGGACAAGGCTCACTGAAGCTTTCTTT.

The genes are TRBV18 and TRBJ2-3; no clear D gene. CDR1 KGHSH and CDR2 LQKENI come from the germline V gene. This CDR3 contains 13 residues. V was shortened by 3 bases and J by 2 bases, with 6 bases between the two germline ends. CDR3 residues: CASSPIITDTQYF. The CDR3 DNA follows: TGTGCCAGCTCACCTATAATCACAGATACGCAGTATTTT. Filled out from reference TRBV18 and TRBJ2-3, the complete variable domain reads NAGVMQNPRHLVRRRGQEARLRCSPMKGHSHVYWYRQLPEEGLKFMVYLQKENIIDESGMPKERFSAEFPKEGPSILRIQQVVRGDSAAYFCASSPIITDTQYFGPGTRLTVL.

DNA for the CDR3: TGTGCCAGCTCACTATGGACGTTGACAGGGGGGGCAACTAATGAAAAACTGTTTTTT. This sequence encodes CASSLWTLTGGATNEKLFF. The V and J genes are TRBV18 and TRBJ1-4; 9 nucleotides agree with TRBD1. The CDR3 spans 19 residues. Germline V gene lookup returns CDR1 KGHSH and CDR2 LQKENI. The junction had 12 bases not matched to a gene; V was cut back by 4 bases and J by 0 bases.

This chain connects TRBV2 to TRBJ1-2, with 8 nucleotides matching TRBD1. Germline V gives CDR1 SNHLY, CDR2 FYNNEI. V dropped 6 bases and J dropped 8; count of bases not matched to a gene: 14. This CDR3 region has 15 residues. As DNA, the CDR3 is TGTGCCAGCAGCGACGTCCTTTCAGGGGGCTTGGGCTACACCTTC. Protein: CASSDVLSGGLGYTF.

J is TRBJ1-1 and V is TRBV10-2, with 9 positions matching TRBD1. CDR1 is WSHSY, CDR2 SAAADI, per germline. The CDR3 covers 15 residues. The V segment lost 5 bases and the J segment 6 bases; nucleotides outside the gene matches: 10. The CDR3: CASSRSGQGGAEAFF. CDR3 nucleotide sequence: TGCGCCAGCAGTCGCTCGGGACAGGGTGGGGCTGAAGCTTTCTTT.

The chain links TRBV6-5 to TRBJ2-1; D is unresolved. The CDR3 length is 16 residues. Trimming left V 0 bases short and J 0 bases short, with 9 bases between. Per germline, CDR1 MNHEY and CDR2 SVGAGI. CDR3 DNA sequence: TGTGCCAGCAGTTACTCGAGGAGAAGCTCCTACAATGAGCAGTTCTTC. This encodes CASSYSRRSSYNEQFF.

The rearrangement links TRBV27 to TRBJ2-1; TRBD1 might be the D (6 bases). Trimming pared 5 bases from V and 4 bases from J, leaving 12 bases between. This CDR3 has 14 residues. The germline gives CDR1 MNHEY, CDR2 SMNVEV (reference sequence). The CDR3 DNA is TGTGCCAGCAGTGCCTCGAGGGGGTACAATGAGCAGTTCTTC. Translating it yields CASSASRGYNEQFF.

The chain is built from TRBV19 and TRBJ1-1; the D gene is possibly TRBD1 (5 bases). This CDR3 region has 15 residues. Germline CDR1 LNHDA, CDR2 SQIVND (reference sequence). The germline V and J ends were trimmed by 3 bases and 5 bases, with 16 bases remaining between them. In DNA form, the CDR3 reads TGTGCCAGTAGTATCCCTCGAACAGGAGGGACTGAAGCTTTCTTT. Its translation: CASSIPRTGGTEAFF.

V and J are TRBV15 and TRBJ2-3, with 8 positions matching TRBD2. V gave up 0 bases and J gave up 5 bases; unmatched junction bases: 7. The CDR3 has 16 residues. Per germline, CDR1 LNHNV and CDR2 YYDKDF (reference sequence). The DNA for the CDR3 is TGTGCCACCAGCAGAGATCGACCCGGGGGGGAAGATACGCAGTATTTT. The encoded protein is CATSRDRPGGEDTQYF. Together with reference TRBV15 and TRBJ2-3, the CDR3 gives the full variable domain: DAMVIQNPRYQVTQFGKPVTLSCSQTLNHNVMYWYQQKSSQAPKLLFHYYDKDFNNEADTPDNFQSRRPNTSFCFLDIRSPGLGDTAMYLCATSRDRPGGEDTQYFGPGTRLTVL.

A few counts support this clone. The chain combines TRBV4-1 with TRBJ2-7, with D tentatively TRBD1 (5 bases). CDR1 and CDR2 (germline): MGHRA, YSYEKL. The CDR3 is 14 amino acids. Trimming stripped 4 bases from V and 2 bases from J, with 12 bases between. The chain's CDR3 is CASSPPARAYEQYF. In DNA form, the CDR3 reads TGCGCCAGCAGCCCGCCGGCCAGGGCCTACGAGCAGTACTTC.